Listed below are T cell receptor beta chains from one sample, sequenced in a study of cytomegalovirus exposure and HLA in healthy donors. The protocol was immunoSEQ multiplex PCR, while the TCRdb copy is restricted to in-frame clones and leaves out a portion. The sample records about 280,000 clones, 65% to 90% being singletons. The specimen sequenced was PBMCs. The receptors originated from a woman between 18 and 29 years old in good health and CMV-seronegative. Both conserved end residues are part of each CDR3. A D gene is named only where the DNA matches it firmly. Only part of the rows carry a size: once, few, many, or a class if the clone is expanded.

clone_size d_call j_call v_call cdr3_nt cdr3_aa
. TRBD2 TRBJ2-1 TRBV7-3 TGTGCCAGCAGCCCCCAAATAGCGGGGCCCCTCAATGAGCAGTTCTTC CASSPQIAGPLNEQFF
. . TRBJ2-1 TRBV7-2 TGTGCCAGCAGCTTAGTTCCGGGTGACGCCTACAATGAGCAGTTCTTC CASSLVPGDAYNEQFF
. TRBD2 TRBJ2-5 TRBV9 TGTGCCAGCAGCGGTACTAGCGGGGCGGGAGAGACCCAGTACTTC CASSGTSGAGETQYF
once . TRBJ2-1 TRBV9 TGTGCCAGCAGCGTCGGAAATGGCAGGGTTGGCTACAATGAGCAGTTCTTC CASSVGNGRVGYNEQFF
. . TRBJ1-5 TRBV5-1 TGCGCCAGCAGCTTGGCAGGGGACGATCAGCCCCAGCATTTT CASSLAGDDQPQHF
. . TRBJ2-3 TRBV6-4 TGTGCCAGCAGTGACTCGGCGGGGGCAGCAGATACGCAGTATTTT CASSDSAGAADTQYF
. TRBD1 TRBJ2-7 TRBV18 TGTGCCAGCTCGTCAGGACAGGGGAACTCCTACGAGCAGTACTTC CASSSGQGNSYEQYF
once . TRBJ2-7 TRBV7-2 TGTGCCAGCAGCTTAGTCGCGAGCAGCGACTACGAGCAGTACTTC CASSLVASSDYEQYF
once TRBD2 TRBJ2-1 TRBV29-1 TGCAGCTCCTCTGCCTCGGGGGGTCTAGCGGGATCACCGTACAATGAGCAGTTCTTC CSSSASGGLAGSPYNEQFF
. TRBD2 TRBJ2-1 TRBV13 TGTGCCAGCACCATTTGGGGTAGCGGGAGGGCAGATGAGCAGTTCTTC CASTIWGSGRADEQFF
once . TRBJ2-1 TRBV6-5 TGTGCCAGCAGTCTGTTCGGGTACAATGAGCAGTTCTTC CASSLFGYNEQFF
. . TRBJ2-7 TRBV30 TGTGCCTGGAGTGTACGATCGGCAGGGGCCTACGAGCAGTACTTC CAWSVRSAGAYEQYF
. . TRBJ1-1 TRBV4-1 TGCGCCAGCAGCCAGTGGAGGGGCACTGAAGCTTTCTTT CASSQWRGTEAFF
. . TRBJ1-5 TRBV5-6 TGTGCCAGCAGCCAAAACATCAATCAGCCCCAGCATTTT CASSQNINQPQHF
. TRBD1 TRBJ2-7 TRBV10-1 TGCGCCAGCAGTGAAAGGGGGACAGGGCGACACGAGCAGTACTTC CASSERGTGRHEQYF
. TRBD2 TRBJ2-1 TRBV6-1 TGTGCCAGCTTGGCGGGACTAGGCTACAATGAGCAGTTCTTC CASLAGLGYNEQFF
. TRBD1 TRBJ1-2 TRBV28 TGTGCCAGCAGCACGGGACAGGGCCCTAACTATGGCTACACCTTC CASSTGQGPNYGYTF
. TRBD1 TRBJ1-3 TRBV6-6 TGTGCCAGCGACCACAGGGGAGATGGAAACACCATATATTTT CASDHRGDGNTIYF